One T cell receptor (beta chain) is described in this entry. The antigen is undetermined. This entry is derived from a study of T cell responses to AZD1222 COVID-19 vaccine. Whole-study findings and limits: At 160-218 and 743-854, vaccine-associated CD4 TCRs were dominant, and they spanned spike.

Sequenced by immunoSEQ multiplex PCR; TCRdb stores in-frame clones only, minus some. The sample has tens of thousands of clones, about 93% seen once; the top ten hold more than 6%. Germline V gene sequence: CDR1 LGHNT, CDR2 FRNRAP. The V end was cut by 4 bases, the J end by 4 bases, with 27 bases between. The CDR3 covers 19 residues. Source: peripheral blood, taken 28 days after the second dose of the MenACWY control vaccine. The V gene is TRBV12-5, the J gene TRBJ2-3, with D perhaps TRBD1 (6 bases). The source of this sequence is an adult who received the MenACWY meningococcal vaccine as a control. The CDR3 reads CASGYQGIHFTGSPDTQYF. CDR3 DNA: TGTGCTAGTGGTTACCAGGGGATTCACTTTACAGGTAGTCCAGATACGCAGTATTTT.